This T cell receptor (beta chain) was identified in a study of blood T cell repertoires in COVID-19. The ends were cut back, 5 bases at V and 5 bases at J, with 12 bases in the middle. Per germline, CDR1 MDHEN and CDR2 SYDVKM. This CDR3 is 14 amino acids long. The data were produced by immunoSEQ multiplex PCR, yet TCRdb's version contains in-frame clones alone and is incomplete. This sample carries some 200,000 clones, 80% to 90% of them seen once, and the ten largest clones take roughly an eighth. The TCR originated in a man aged 25-45 years with active or convalescent COVID-19. The sequenced material came from peripheral blood. This rearrangement joins TRBV28 to TRBJ2-2; D is perhaps TRBD2 (6 bases). CDR3 DNA: TGTGCCAGCAGTGCCCCGGGGGAGACCGGGGAGCTGTTTTTT. The encoded protein is CASSAPGETGELFF.